What follows describes a single T cell receptor (beta chain). The data originate from a study of blood T cell repertoires in COVID-19. The table came from immunoSEQ multiplex PCR; TCRdb's copy has only in-frame clones and leaves some out. There are about 46,000 clones in the sample; 83% occur only once, and around 6% lies in the top ten. Sequencing was done on a sample of peripheral blood. This TCR came from a woman aged 80 or older with acute or convalescent COVID-19.

The CDR3 coding sequence is TGTGCCAGCAAGAAGGACAGGCTAAGCACAGATACGCAGTATTTT. Protein sequence: CASKKDRLSTDTQYF. The chain employs TRBV2 and TRBJ2-3, with TRBD1 matching over 7 bases. Germline-derived CDR1 and CDR2 are SNHLY and FYNNEI. V dropped 7 bases and J dropped 0; count of bases not matched to a gene: 7. This CDR3 is 15 amino acids long. The whole variable domain, filled in from reference TRBV2 and TRBJ2-3, reads EPEVTQTPSHQVTQMGQEVILRCVPISNHLYFYWYRQILGQKVEFLVSFYNNEISEKSEIFDDQFSVERPDGSNFTLKIRSTKLEDSAMYFCASKKDRLSTDTQYFGPGTRLTVL.